This TCR beta chain was sequenced in a study of blood T cell repertoires in COVID-19. About the study: PBMCs, B-cell-depleted T cells, or T cells were the source of the cDNA or gDNA that made up the material.

Those enrolled, adults aged about 18 to 95 years, came from around 25 US areas. The authors' processing: Reference gene primer amplification yielded estimated nucleated cell counts. Sequencing was performed with immunoSEQ multiplex PCR; in TCRdb, only in-frame clones are kept and a portion is missing. V and J calls and clone size are as listed in that table; D and trimming were resolved from the DNA. The sample comprises just over 300,000 clones, approximately 83% of which are singletons, and 2.2% rests with the top ten. V lost 4 bases, J lost 5 bases, and 7 bases stayed unmatched. CDR3 length: 14 amino acids. The germline CDR1 and CDR2 sequences are ENHRY and SYGVKD.

The chain couples TRBV10-3 to TRBJ2-7; 8 bases are shared with TRBD1. The material sequenced was PBMCs or T cells enriched from blood (not recorded which). The receptor was isolated from a young man who had recovered from COVID-19. The CDR3 region is CAISVQDRAHEQYF. The CDR3 coding sequence is TGTGCCATCAGTGTCCAGGACAGGGCCCACGAGCAGTACTTC.